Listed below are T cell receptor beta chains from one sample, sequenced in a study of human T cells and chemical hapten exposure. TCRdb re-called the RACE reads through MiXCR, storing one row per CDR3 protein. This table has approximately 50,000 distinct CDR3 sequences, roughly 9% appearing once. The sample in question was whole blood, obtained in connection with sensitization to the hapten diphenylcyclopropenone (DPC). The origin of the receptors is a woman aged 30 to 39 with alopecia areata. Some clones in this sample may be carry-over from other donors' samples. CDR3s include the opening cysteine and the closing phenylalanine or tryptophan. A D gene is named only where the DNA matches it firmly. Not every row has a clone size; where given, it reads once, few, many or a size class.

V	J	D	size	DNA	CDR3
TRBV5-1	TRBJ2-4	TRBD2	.	TGCGCCAGCAGCTTCACGGGGGGGGGCCGAGACATTCAGTACTTC	CASSFTGGGRDIQYF
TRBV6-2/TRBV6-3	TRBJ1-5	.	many	TGTGCCAGCAGTTTGTACGGCGTCGGTCAGCCCCAGCATTTT	CASSLYGVGQPQHF
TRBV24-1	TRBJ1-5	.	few	TGTGCCACCAGTGATGGGACCGATTATAGCAATCAGCCCCAGCATTTT	CATSDGTDYSNQPQHF
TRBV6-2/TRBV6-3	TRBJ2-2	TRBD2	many	TGTGCCAGCAGTCCGGGGGGACACACCGGGGAGCTGTTTTTT	CASSPGGHTGELFF
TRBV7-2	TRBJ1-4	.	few	TGTGCCAGCAGCTTATGGGGGGCGGCTAATGAAAAACTGTTTTTT	CASSLWGAANEKLFF
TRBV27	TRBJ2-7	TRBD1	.	TGTGCCAGCGGACCATCGACAGGGTCCACCGAGCAGTACTTC	CASGPSTGSTEQYF
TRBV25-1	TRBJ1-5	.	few	TGTGCCAGCAGTGAAGAAAGGATCAGCGCATACAATCAGCCCCAGCATTTT	CASSEERISAYNQPQHF
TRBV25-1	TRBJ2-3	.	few	TGTGCCAGCAGTGATGGTCTAGGGGGTGATACGCAGTATTTT	CASSDGLGGDTQYF
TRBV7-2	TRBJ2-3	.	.	TGTGCCAGCAGCTTAGTGGGCCTGGGGGGCACAGATACGCAGTATTTT	CASSLVGLGGTDTQYF
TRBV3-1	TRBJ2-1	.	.	TGTGCCAGCAGCCCTCGTTCCAGGGGGGGCAATGAGCAGTTCTTC	CASSPRSRGGNEQFF
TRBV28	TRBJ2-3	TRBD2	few	TGTGCCAGCAGTCTAGCGGGGGTGACAGATACGCAGTATTTT	CASSLAGVTDTQYF
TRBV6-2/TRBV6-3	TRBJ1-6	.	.	TGTGCCAGCAGCCGACGGATTTATAATTCACCCCTCCACTTT	CASSRRIYNSPLHF
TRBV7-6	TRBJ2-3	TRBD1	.	TGTGCCAGCAGTTGGATTCAGGGGGCGCAAACAGATACGCAGTATTTT	CASSWIQGAQTDTQYF
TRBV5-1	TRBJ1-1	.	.	TGCGCCAGCAGCTTGTTCCAGGGAGCTCCTGAAGCTTTCTTT	CASSLFQGAPEAFF
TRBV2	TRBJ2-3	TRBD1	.	TGTGCCAGCACGGACAGGGGTGCAGATACGCAGTATTTT	CASTDRGADTQYF
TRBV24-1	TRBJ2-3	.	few	TGTGCCACCAGTGAAGGGCAGCGCACAGATACGCAGTATTTT	CATSEGQRTDTQYF
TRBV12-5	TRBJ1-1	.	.	TGTGCTAGTGCCAAGACAGAGTTGAACACTGAAGCTTTCTTT	CASAKTELNTEAFF
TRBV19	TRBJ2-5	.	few	TGTGCCAGTAGTATTTCGTACCAAGAGACCCAGTACTTC	CASSISYQETQYF
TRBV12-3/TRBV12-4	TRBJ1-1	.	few	TGTGCCAGCAACTCTCCGTCGGGAGTGCCCGGGGGGACTGAAGCTTTCTTT	CASNSPSGVPGGTEAFF
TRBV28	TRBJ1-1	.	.	TGTGCCAGCAGCTTAAAAGGTGACACTGAAGCTTTCTTT	CASSLKGDTEAFF
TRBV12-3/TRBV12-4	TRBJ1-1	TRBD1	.	TGTGCCAGCACCCGACAGGGGTTGAACACTGAAGCTTTCTTT	CASTRQGLNTEAFF
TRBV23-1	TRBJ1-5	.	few	TGCGCCAGCAGTCAAACCCCCGACAGTTGCAATCAGCCCCAGCATTTT	CASSQTPDSCNQPQHF
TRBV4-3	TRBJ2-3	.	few	TGCGCCAGCAGCCGGACGATAGGGCGCACAGATACGCAGTATTTT	CASSRTIGRTDTQYF
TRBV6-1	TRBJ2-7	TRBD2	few	TGTGCCAGCAGTGAAGCGAGCGGGGGGCACTACGAGCAGTACTTC	CASSEASGGHYEQYF
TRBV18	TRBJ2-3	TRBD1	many	TGTGCCAGCTCACCGAACTTACAGGGGGTAGGCACAGATACGCAGTATTTT	CASSPNLQGVGTDTQYF
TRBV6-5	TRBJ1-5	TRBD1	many	TGTGCCAGCAGAGACAGGGGTGACAGGCCCCAGCATTTT	CASRDRGDRPQHF
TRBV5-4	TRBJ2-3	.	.	TGTGCCAGCAGCTCCGAGGGGGGGCTTGCAGATACGCAGTATTTT	CASSSEGGLADTQYF
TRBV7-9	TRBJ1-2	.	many	TGTGCCAGCAGTACCAACAGCTATGGCTACACCTTC	CASSTNSYGYTF
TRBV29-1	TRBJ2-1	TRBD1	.	TGCAGCGTCGTCCGGGACAGGGGTGATAGCTCCTACAATGAGCAGTTCTTC	CSVVRDRGDSSYNEQFF
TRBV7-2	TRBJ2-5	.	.	TGTGCCAGCAGTATCACCGGGACCACCAAAGAGACCCAGTACTTC	CASSITGTTKETQYF
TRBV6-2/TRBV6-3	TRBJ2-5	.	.	TGTGCCAGCAGGGGCAATCAAGAGACCCAGTACTTC	CASRGNQETQYF